Given below is one T cell receptor (beta chain) in context. This sample stems from a study of shared clonotypes between healthy human individuals. TCRdb's copy holds only in-frame clones and misses some; the assay was immunoSEQ multiplex PCR. Of about 2.2 million clones in the sample, over 85% were seen once. Only CD45RO-negative cells positively selected for CCR7 counted as naive CD8 cells, so terminally differentiated effector memory CD45RA+ cells were excluded. This CDR3 region has 22 residues. The V gene lost 6 bases and the J gene lost 0 bases, with 30 bases spanning the gap. The V gene's germline CDR1 is MNHEY and CDR2 SMNVEV (reference sequence).

The source of this sequence is a man aged 18 to 29 in good health. Some clones in this sample may be carry-over from other donors' samples. This chain links TRBV27 with TRBJ2-6, with TRBD2 as a possible D gene (7 bases). Sequencing input: naive CD8+ T cells from PBMCs. The CDR3 reads CASSYRRGAGDFPHSGANVLTF. Written as DNA, the CDR3 is TGTGCCAGCAGCTATCGGAGGGGGGCGGGAGATTTTCCACACTCTGGGGCCAACGTCCTGACTTTC.